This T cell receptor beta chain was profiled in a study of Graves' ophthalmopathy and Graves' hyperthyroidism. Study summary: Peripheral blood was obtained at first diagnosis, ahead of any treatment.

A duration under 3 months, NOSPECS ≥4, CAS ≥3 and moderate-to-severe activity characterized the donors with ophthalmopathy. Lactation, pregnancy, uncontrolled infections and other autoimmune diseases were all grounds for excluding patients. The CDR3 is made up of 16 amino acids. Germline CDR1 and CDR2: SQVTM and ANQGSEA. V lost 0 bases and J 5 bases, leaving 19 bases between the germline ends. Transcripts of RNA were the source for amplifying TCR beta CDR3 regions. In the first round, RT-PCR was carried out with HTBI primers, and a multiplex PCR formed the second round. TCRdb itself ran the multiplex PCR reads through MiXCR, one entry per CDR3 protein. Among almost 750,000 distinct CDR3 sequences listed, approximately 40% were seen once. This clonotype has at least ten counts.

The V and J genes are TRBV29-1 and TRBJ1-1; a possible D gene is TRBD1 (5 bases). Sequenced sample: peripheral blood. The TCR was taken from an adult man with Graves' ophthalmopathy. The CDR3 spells CSVEDSGVGVGTEAFF. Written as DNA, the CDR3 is TGCAGCGTTGAAGATTCGGGGGTCGGGGTCGGAACTGAAGCTTTCTTT.